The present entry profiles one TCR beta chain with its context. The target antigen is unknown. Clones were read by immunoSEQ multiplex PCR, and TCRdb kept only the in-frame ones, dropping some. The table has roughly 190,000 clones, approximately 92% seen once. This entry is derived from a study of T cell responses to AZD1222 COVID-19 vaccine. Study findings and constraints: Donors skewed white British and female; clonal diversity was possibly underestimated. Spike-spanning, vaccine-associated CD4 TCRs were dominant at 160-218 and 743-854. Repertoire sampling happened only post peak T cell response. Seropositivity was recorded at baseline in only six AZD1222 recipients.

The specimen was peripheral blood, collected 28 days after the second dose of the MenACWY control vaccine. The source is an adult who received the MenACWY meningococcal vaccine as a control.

The CDR3 DNA reads as TGTGCCAGCAGTACCTATTGGGCTAGCGGGAGATCCCACACCGGGGAGCTGTTTTTT. It is translated as CASSTYWASGRSHTGELFF. The chain uses TRBV28 and TRBJ2-2, with 10 bases matching TRBD2. Germline V CDR1 and CDR2: MDHEN, SYDVKM. The CDR3 extends over 19 amino acids. The trim removed 5 bases at V and 3 bases at J, leaving 15 bases unmatched.